The rows below give T cell receptor beta chains drawn from one sample of a study of PD-1 blockade in classical Hodgkin lymphoma. Sequencing was performed with immunoSEQ multiplex PCR; in TCRdb, only in-frame clones are kept and a portion is missing. Seen here are over 35,000 clones, around 78% observed once, and the top ten hold 9.5% to 12%. The sequenced sample was peripheral blood mononuclear cells (PBMCs), obtained at baseline. All receptors derive from a human donor with classical Hodgkin lymphoma. The conserved cysteine and the conserved F or W are not part of the CDR3 here. Clone size is given for some rows only: seen once, a few or many times, or a class if the clone is expanded.

J gene: TRBJ1-5; V gene: TRBV28; clone size: .; CDR3 protein: ASSEVGSNQPQH
J gene: TRBJ2-2; V gene: TRBV7-8; clone size: .; CDR3 protein: ASSLGTNTGELF
J gene: TRBJ1-5; V gene: TRBV2; clone size: few; CDR3 protein: ASKRDSNQPQH
J gene: TRBJ1-2; V gene: TRBV28; clone size: .; CDR3 protein: ASSSPGTEINGYT
J gene: TRBJ1-5; V gene: TRBV7-6; clone size: .; CDR3 protein: ASSSINQPQH
J gene: TRBJ2-7; V gene: TRBV2; clone size: .; CDR3 protein: ASTDGSSYEQY
J gene: TRBJ1-1; V gene: TRBV7-2; clone size: .; CDR3 protein: ASSLGGEGTEAF
J gene: TRBJ2-3; V gene: TRBV4-3; clone size: .; CDR3 protein: ASSRRKGSGTDTQY
J gene: TRBJ2-1; V gene: TRBV28; clone size: .; CDR3 protein: ASSYYNEQF
J gene: TRBJ1-6; V gene: TRBV5-1; clone size: few; CDR3 protein: ASSESSYNSPLH
J gene: TRBJ2-7; V gene: TRBV5-1; clone size: .; CDR3 protein: ASSAKLAGAYEQY
J gene: TRBJ2-2; V gene: TRBV7-6; clone size: .; CDR3 protein: ASSPIKTGELF
J gene: TRBJ2-5; V gene: TRBV19; clone size: .; CDR3 protein: ASSRRSGWETQY
J gene: TRBJ1-1; V gene: TRBV7-8; clone size: .; CDR3 protein: ASSLAIGRNTEAF
J gene: TRBJ1-6; V gene: TRBV14; clone size: .; CDR3 protein: ASSQDVDPRFSPLH
J gene: TRBJ1-2; V gene: TRBV5-4; clone size: .; CDR3 protein: ASRSGRDRVFYGYT
J gene: TRBJ2-1; V gene: TRBV5-1; clone size: .; CDR3 protein: ASSVGSSGSYNEQF
J gene: TRBJ2-1; V gene: TRBV11-3; clone size: once; CDR3 protein: ASSLWTSGRNEQF
J gene: TRBJ2-7; V gene: TRBV29-1; clone size: .; CDR3 protein: SVPSGPYEQY
J gene: TRBJ2-5; V gene: TRBV6-4; clone size: .; CDR3 protein: ASSASGTSGETQY
J gene: TRBJ1-1; V gene: TRBV2; clone size: .; CDR3 protein: ASSVGRGGGTEAF
J gene: TRBJ2-5; V gene: TRBV4-3; clone size: once; CDR3 protein: ASSQQRGQETQY
J gene: TRBJ2-3; V gene: TRBV28; clone size: .; CDR3 protein: ASSLGGKVADTQY
J gene: TRBJ1-1; V gene: TRBV6-1; clone size: .; CDR3 protein: ASSATTGPNGDTEAF
J gene: TRBJ2-5; V gene: TRBV5-4; clone size: .; CDR3 protein: ASSLVPGQGKETQY
J gene: TRBJ2-5; V gene: TRBV5-4; clone size: .; CDR3 protein: ASSLGQRQETQY
J gene: TRBJ2-7; V gene: TRBV6-1; clone size: .; CDR3 protein: ASSERPIRQVSYEQY
J gene: TRBJ2-1; V gene: TRBV6-6; clone size: once; CDR3 protein: ASSYNAGEQF
J gene: TRBJ2-7; V gene: TRBV19; clone size: .; CDR3 protein: ASSMGPYYEQY
J gene: TRBJ2-7; V gene: TRBV6-6; clone size: once; CDR3 protein: ASLGGYVRGEQY
J gene: TRBJ1-1; V gene: TRBV7-9; clone size: once; CDR3 protein: ASSLRIEKESF
J gene: TRBJ1-1; V gene: TRBV28; clone size: .; CDR3 protein: ASSLFPRRTEAF